The sequence of this TCR beta chain was determined in a study of T cells in Graves' hyperthyroidism and ophthalmopathy. Findings and limits, study-wide: Blood also held most thyroid clonotypes expanded beyond 0.001. Ophthalmopathy, which appeared later, was predicted by the model a median around 6.9 months before onset.

Note on this clonotype: Its antigen is still unknown.

TCR beta CDR3 region amplification was performed from RNA transcripts. Researchers ran a first-round RT-PCR on the TCR CDR3 using the HTBI primer set. TCRdb re-called the multiplex PCR reads with MiXCR, one entry per CDR3 protein. The sample contains roughly 640,000 distinct CDR3 sequences, approximately 16% of which appear only once. The J segment lost 7 bases and the V segment lost 0 bases, leaving 12 bases of the junction unmatched. CDR1 and CDR2 (germline): DFQATT, SNEGSKA (reference sequence). This CDR3 region has 16 residues. The chain joins TRBV20-1 to TRBJ1-5; 7 nucleotides match TRBD1. The clonotype was recovered from a woman in her thirties or forties with Graves' ophthalmopathy. The specimen sequenced was blood. CDR3 amino acids: CSARDPGTGDGQPQHF. The CDR3 bases are TGCAGTGCTAGAGACCCCGGTACAGGGGATGGCCAGCCCCAGCATTTT.